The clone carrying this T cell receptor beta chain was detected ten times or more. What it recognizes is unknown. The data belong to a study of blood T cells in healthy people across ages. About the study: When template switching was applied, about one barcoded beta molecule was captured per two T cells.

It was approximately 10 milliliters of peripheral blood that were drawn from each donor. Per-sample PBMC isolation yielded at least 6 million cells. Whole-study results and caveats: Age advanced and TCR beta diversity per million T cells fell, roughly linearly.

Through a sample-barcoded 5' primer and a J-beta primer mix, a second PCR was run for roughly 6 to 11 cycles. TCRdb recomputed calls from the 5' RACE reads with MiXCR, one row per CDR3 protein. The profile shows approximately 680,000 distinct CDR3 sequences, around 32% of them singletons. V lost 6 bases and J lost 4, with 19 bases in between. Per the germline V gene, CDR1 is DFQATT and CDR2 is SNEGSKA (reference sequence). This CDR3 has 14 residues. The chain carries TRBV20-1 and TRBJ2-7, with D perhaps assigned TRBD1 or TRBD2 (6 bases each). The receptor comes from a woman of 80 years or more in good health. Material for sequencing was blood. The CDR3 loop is CSALTALGGYEQYF. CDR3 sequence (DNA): TGCAGTGCCCTGACAGCCCTAGGGGGGTACGAGCAGTACTTC.